What follows are 22 T cell receptor beta chains derived from one specimen sequenced in a study of metastatic and nonmetastatic thyroid tumors. Via MiXCR, TCRdb re-called the PCR reads. The sample lists fewer than 20,000 clones; under 30% were seen once. No treatment had been given to any patient before thyroid surgery. What was sequenced was adjacent normal tissue. These receptors came from a female donor with papillary thyroid cancer or a benign thyroid nodule (not recorded which). Some clones in this sample may be carry-over from other donors' samples.

For this clone: This may come from a read error, since a much larger clone is one base off. This chain joins TRBV5-6 and TRBJ2-7, with D possibly called TRBD1 or TRBD2 (5 bases each). The CDR3 extends over 13 amino acids. Deletions cut 0 bases from V and 10 bases from J, with 14 bases between. Per germline, CDR1 SGHDT and CDR2 YYEEEE. CDR3 sequence: CASSLAPGSDQYF. CDR3 coding DNA: TGTGCCAGCAGCTTGGCCCCAGGGAGCGATCAGTACTTC. Full variable domain (remainder filled in from reference TRBV5-6 and TRBJ2-7): DAGVTQSPTHLIKTRGQQVTLRCSPKSGHDTVSWYQQALGQGPQFIFQYYEEEERQRGNFPDRFSGHQFPNYSSELNVNALLLGDSALYLCASSLAPGSDQYFGPGTRLTVT.

The chain employs TRBV6-1 and TRBJ2-1; the D gene is possibly TRBD1 (5 bases). Germline CDR1 reads MNHNS; CDR2 reads SASEGT. This CDR3 spans 14 amino acids. V lost 6 bases, J lost 4 bases, and 13 bases lay in between. In DNA form, the CDR3 reads TGTGCCAGCAGCTTTGAGACAGCTTACAATGAGCAGTTCTTC. Its translation is CASSFETAYNEQFF.

There are a few counts of this clone. This chain uses TRBV12-3 or TRBV12-4 with TRBJ2-3; D possibly corresponds to TRBD2 (5 bases). V shed 6 bases and J shed 2 bases, with 18 bases lying between them. This CDR3 spans 16 amino acids. The DNA of the CDR3 is TGTGCCAGCAGCCCTATCGTGAGGGCATACACAGATACGCAGTATTTT. This gives the protein CASSPIVRAYTDTQYF.

Here the CDR3 reads CSVEDGTREQGQYF. CDR3 coding DNA: TGCAGCGTTGAAGATGGGACGAGAGAACAGGGTCAGTACTTC. The chain combines TRBV29-1 with TRBJ2-4; perhaps TRBD1 as D (6 bases). This CDR3 contains 14 residues. Deletions cut 0 bases from V and 12 bases from J, with 18 bases between. Germline CDR1 reads SQVTM; CDR2 reads ANQGSEA. The variable domain in full, completed from reference TRBV29-1 and TRBJ2-4, reads SAVISQKPSRDICQRGTSLTIQCQVDSQVTMMFWYRQQPGQSLTLIATANQGSEATYESGFVIDKFPISRPNLTFSTLTVSNMSPEDSSIYLCSVEDGTREQGQYFGAGTRLSVL.

The V gene is TRBV11-2, the J gene TRBJ2-1, with TRBD2 matching over 9 bases. Germline lookup yields CDR1 SGHAT and CDR2 FQNNGV. The CDR3 loop spans 14 amino acids. V trimming: 5 bases; J trimming: 10 bases; junction bases outside the gene matches: 9. The CDR3 loop is CASSQGRGGVEQFF. CDR3 DNA sequence: TGTGCCAGCAGCCAGGGGCGGGGGGGAGTCGAGCAGTTCTTC.

This clone was detected ten times or more. This chain joins TRBV11-1 and TRBJ2-2; 7 nucleotides align to TRBD1. This CDR3 contains 15 residues. CDR1 SGHAT and CDR2 FQDESV come from the germline V gene (reference sequence). V was clipped by 5 bases and J by 3 bases; unmatched bases: 6. The CDR3 loop reads CASSLTGEHTGELFF. CDR3 coding DNA: TGTGCCAGCAGCCTAACAGGGGAGCACACCGGGGAGCTGTTTTTT.

The V gene is TRBV7-3, the J gene TRBJ1-5, with D unresolved. The V and J ends lost 5 bases and 5 bases respectively, with 19 bases between them. CDR1 is SGHTA, CDR2 FQGTGA, per germline. The CDR3 has 16 amino acids. This CDR3 reads CASSLGPSGSDQPQHF. DNA of the CDR3: TGTGCCAGCAGCCTAGGGCCTTCTGGGAGCGATCAGCCCCAGCATTTT.

A remark on this clone: Sequence at one end of the junction differs from germline and may be a read error. The chain is built from TRBV4-2 and TRBJ2-2; weak D call: TRBD2 (6 bases). The length of the CDR3 is 16 residues. The germline gives CDR1 LGHNA, CDR2 YNFKEQ. CDR3 region: CAGSREGLVNTGELFF. CDR3 in DNA: TGTGCCGGCAGCAGAGAGGGACTCGTGAACACCGGTGAGCTGTTTTTT.

This clone was counted at least ten times. V gene TRBV30 combines with J gene TRBJ2-3; 7 nucleotides align to TRBD1. With 0 bases clipped from V and 0 bases from J, the junction kept 0 bases outside the gene matches. From germline, CDR1 is GTSNPN and CDR2 SVGIG (reference sequence). CDR3 length: 14 residues. CDR3 protein: CAWSVGQSTDTQYF. CDR3 coding DNA: TGTGCCTGGAGTGTGGGACAGAGCACAGATACGCAGTATTTT.

This clone showed up just a few times. Sequence at one end of the junction differs from germline and may be a read error. The identical CDR3 is also encoded by other nucleotide sequences in the sample. The chain uses TRBV19 and TRBJ2-5; D possibly corresponds to TRBD2 (7 bases). CDR1 and CDR2 (germline): LNHDA, SQIVND (reference sequence). The CDR3 is 14 amino acids. This CDR3 reads CASSMDSRRETQYF. CDR3 nucleotide sequence: TGTGCCAGTAGTATGGACAGTCGGCGGGAGACCCAGTACTTT.

For this clone: Other nucleotide sequences from this sample produce the same CDR3. V usage is TRBV27 and J usage is TRBJ1-2; no firm D call. The CDR3 loop spans 15 amino acids. Deletions cut 6 bases from V and 3 bases from J, with 17 bases between. The germline V gene encodes CDR1 MNHEY and CDR2 SMNVEV (reference sequence). CDR3 DNA: TGTGCCAGCAGGGACCTTCATGGAGTTCACTATGGCTACACCTTC. Its protein is CASRDLHGVHYGYTF.

This clone was seen a handful of times. This chain uses TRBV28 with TRBJ1-4; D is unresolved. Trimming cost V 8 bases and J 10 bases, with 20 bases left between them. From germline, CDR1 is MDHEN and CDR2 SYDVKM. The CDR3 has 14 amino acids. The CDR3 DNA reads as TGTGCCAGCTGCTTGCCCGTTGGCCTCGGAAAACTGTTTTTT. The encoded protein is CASCLPVGLGKLFF.

A note on this clone: Germline is not matched at one junction end, which may reflect a read error. V and J are TRBV19 and TRBJ2-3, with D perhaps matching TRBD2 (5 bases). Per the germline V gene, CDR1 is LNHDA and CDR2 is SQIVND (reference sequence). This CDR3 region has 15 residues. The CDR3 protein is CASSTTPWWGDTQYF. CDR3 in DNA: TGTGCCAGTAGTACTACCCCCTGGTGGGGAGATACGCAGTACTTT.

This clone was detected ten times or more. V is TRBV5-1 and J is TRBJ2-1; 8 bases agree with TRBD2. CDR3 length: 19 amino acids. V dropped 1 base and J dropped 4; count of bases not matched to a gene: 16. Germline lookup yields CDR1 SGHRS and CDR2 YFSETQ. The CDR3 DNA is TGCGCCAGCAGCTTGACCTTCGGGAGCGGGAGAGTAGGATACAATGAGCAGTTCTTC. It specifies CASSLTFGSGRVGYNEQFF.

In its sample, this clone was seen many times. Being one base from a much bigger clone, this may be a read error. This sample also contains other DNA sequences that code for the same CDR3. CDR3 residues: CASSSGYYEQYF. CDR3 nucleotides: TGTGCCAGTAGTAGCGGGTACTACGAGCAGTACTTC. The chain carries TRBV2 and TRBJ2-7; TRBD2 agrees at 7 bases. Germline assignment: CDR1 SNHLY and CDR2 FYNNEI. J gave up 3 bases and V 9 bases, and 5 bases lay outside the gene matches. The length of the CDR3 is 12 residues.

This clone occurred many times. The chain links TRBV20-1 to TRBJ2-1; the match to TRBD1 covers 8 bases. Per germline, CDR1 DFQATT and CDR2 SNEGSKA (reference sequence). V shed 2 bases and J 6 bases; nucleotides not matched to a gene: 15. The length of the CDR3 is 17 residues. The CDR3 bases are TGCAGTGCTAGAAGTTTTTCAGGGGGCACATCGTCCAATGAGCAGTTCTTC. Translation: CSARSFSGGTSSNEQFF.

This clone has only a few counts. The rearrangement links TRBV18 to TRBJ1-3, with D tentatively TRBD1 (6 bases). This CDR3 contains 16 residues. Germline V CDR1 and CDR2: KGHSH, LQKENI. Trimming removed 1 base from V and 2 bases from J, with 12 bases in between. The CDR3 DNA reads TGTGCCAGCTCACCACGGGGGGCCCAAGCTGGAAACACCATATATTTT. Encoded protein: CASSPRGAQAGNTIYF.

This clone was detected ten times or more. This chain joins TRBV7-2 and TRBJ1-6; D may be TRBD1 (5 bases). The CDR3 consists of 14 residues. Germline loops: CDR1 SGHTA, CDR2 FQGNSA. V dropped 0 bases and J dropped 7 bases, with 7 bases sitting between them. CDR3 protein: CASSLATVNSPLHF. DNA of the CDR3: TGTGCCAGCAGCTTAGCGACAGTCAATTCACCCCTCCACTTT.

By its share, this clone is medium-sized. The chain combines TRBV20-1 with TRBJ2-7, with 8 bases identical to TRBD1. V lost 1 base, J lost 3 bases, and 5 bases stayed unmatched. CDR3 size: 14 residues. CDR1 is DFQATT and CDR2 is SNEGSKA in the germline V gene (reference sequence). The CDR3 spells CSARGGTGLYEQYF. The CDR3 region has the DNA TGCAGTGCTAGAGGCGGGACAGGCCTCTACGAGCAGTACTTC.

This clone was counted many times. The CDR3 region is CASSVGQGETQYF. CDR3 coding DNA: TGTGCCAGCAGCGTTGGACAGGGGGAGACCCAGTACTTC. The chain has TRBV11-2 and TRBJ2-5, with 9 nucleotides matching TRBD1. This CDR3 is 13 amino acids long. The V gene's germline CDR1 is SGHAT and CDR2 FQNNGV. The ends lost 5 bases at V and 5 bases at J; junction bases unmatched: 3. The whole variable domain, filled in from reference TRBV11-2 and TRBJ2-5, reads EAGVAQSPRYKIIEKRQSVAFWCNPISGHATLYWYQQILGQGPKLLIQFQNNGVVDDSQLPKDRFSAERLKGVDSTLKIQPAKLEDSAVYLCASSVGQGETQYFGPGTRLLVL.

This clone was counted ten times or more. Since a much larger clone is just one base distant, this may be a read error. The V gene is TRBV7-9, the J gene TRBJ1-4, with a possible D match to TRBD1 (5 bases). Germline lookup yields CDR1 SEHNR and CDR2 FQNEAQ (reference sequence). CDR3 length equals 14 residues. Trimming took 7 bases from V and 4 from J, leaving 13 bases between them. Here the CDR3 reads CASKLQEGNEKLFF. CDR3 bases: TGTGCCAGCAAGTTACAGGAGGGTAATGAAAAACTGTTTTTT.

Many counts were recorded for this clone. A read error is possible here, since a much larger clone lies one base away. The sample contains more than one DNA sequence encoding this CDR3. The chain combines TRBV28 with TRBJ2-7; the match to TRBD2 covers 9 bases. The CDR3 contains 14 residues. V was pared by 3 bases and J by 5 bases, with 5 bases of the junction left unmatched. The germline CDR1 and CDR2 sequences are MDHEN and SYDVKM. The CDR3 sequence is CASSFGLAGDEQYF. The CDR3 DNA reads TGTGCCAGCAGTTTCGGCTTAGCGGGGGACGAGCAGTACTTC.